The sequence of this T cell receptor beta chain was determined in a study of blood T cell repertoires in COVID-19. Turning to the study itself: From the United States, Italy and Spain came samples of acute and convalescent COVID-19. PBMCs, B-cell-depleted T cells, or T cells were the source of the cDNA or gDNA that made up the material.

Trimming stripped 4 bases from V and 10 bases from J, with 12 bases between. In germline, CDR1 is SGDLS, CDR2 YYNGEE. There are 12 residues in the CDR3. Authors' data handling: Quantification of nucleated cells was approximated via reference gene primer amplification. TCRdb's table, derived via immunoSEQ multiplex PCR, lists solely in-frame clones and lacks some. V, J and clone size are taken as reported in that table, and D and trimming were inferred from the DNA itself. This sample has about 140,000 clones, with just over 85% found just once. The TCR was taken from an older woman with acute or convalescent COVID-19. The chain is built from TRBV9 and TRBJ1-5, with D possibly matching TRBD1 (6 bases). The sample taken for sequencing was peripheral blood. The CDR3: CASSIQGGPQHF. The CDR3 coding sequence is TGTGCCAGCAGCATACAGGGTGGCCCCCAGCATTTT. Using reference TRBV9 and TRBJ1-5 for the parts outside the CDR3, the full variable domain is DSGVTQTPKHLITATGQRVTLRCSPRSGDLSVYWYQQSLDQGLQFLIQYYNGEERAKGNILERFSAQQFPDLHSELNLSSLELGDSALYFCASSIQGGPQHFGDGTRLSIL.